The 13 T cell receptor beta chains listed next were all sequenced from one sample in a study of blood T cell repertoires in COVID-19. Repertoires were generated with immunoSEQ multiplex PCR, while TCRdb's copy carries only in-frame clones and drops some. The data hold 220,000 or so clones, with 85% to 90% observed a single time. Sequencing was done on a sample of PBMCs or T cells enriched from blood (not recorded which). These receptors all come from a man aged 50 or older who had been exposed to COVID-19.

The DNA for the CDR3 is TGTGCCAGTAGTTTCCGGGGGAGATATGGCTACACCTTC. Protein: CASSFRGRYGYTF. V is TRBV19 and J is TRBJ1-2, with TRBD1 as a possible D gene (5 bases). In germline, CDR1 is LNHDA, CDR2 SQIVND (reference sequence). V was trimmed by 5 bases and J by 5 bases, leaving 12 bases between them. CDR3 length: 13 amino acids.

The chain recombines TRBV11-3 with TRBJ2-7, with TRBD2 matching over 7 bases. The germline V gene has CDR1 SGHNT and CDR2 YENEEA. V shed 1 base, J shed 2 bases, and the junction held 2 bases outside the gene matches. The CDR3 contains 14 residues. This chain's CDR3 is CASSLAGGAYEQYV. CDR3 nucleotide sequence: TGTGCCAGCAGCTTAGCGGGAGGCGCCTACGAGCAGTACGTC.

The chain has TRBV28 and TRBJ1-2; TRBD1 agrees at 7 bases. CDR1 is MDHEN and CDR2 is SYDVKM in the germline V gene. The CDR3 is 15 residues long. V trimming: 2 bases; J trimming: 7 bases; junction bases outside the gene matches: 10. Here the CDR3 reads CASSLNGAQGIGYTF. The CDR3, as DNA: TGTGCCAGCAGTTTAAACGGCGCACAGGGGATTGGCTACACCTTC.

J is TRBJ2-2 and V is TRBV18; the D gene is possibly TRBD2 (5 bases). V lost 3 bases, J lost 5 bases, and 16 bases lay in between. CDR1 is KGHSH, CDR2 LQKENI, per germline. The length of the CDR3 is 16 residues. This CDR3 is CASSPFGLSGTGELFF. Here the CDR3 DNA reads TGTGCCAGCTCACCTTTCGGGCTCTCGGGGACCGGGGAGCTGTTTTTT.

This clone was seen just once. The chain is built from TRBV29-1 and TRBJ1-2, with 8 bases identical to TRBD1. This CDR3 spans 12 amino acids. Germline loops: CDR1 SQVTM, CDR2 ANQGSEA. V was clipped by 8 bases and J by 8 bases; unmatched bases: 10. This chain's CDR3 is CSSQQGGYGYTF. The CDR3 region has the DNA TGCAGCTCTCAACAGGGGGGGTACGGCTACACCTTC. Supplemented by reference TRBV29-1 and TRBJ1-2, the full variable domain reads SAVISQKPSRDICQRGTSLTIQCQVDSQVTMMFWYRQQPGQSLTLIATANQGSEATYESGFVIDKFPISRPNLTFSTLTVSNMSPEDSSIYLCSSQQGGYGYTFGSGTRLTVV.

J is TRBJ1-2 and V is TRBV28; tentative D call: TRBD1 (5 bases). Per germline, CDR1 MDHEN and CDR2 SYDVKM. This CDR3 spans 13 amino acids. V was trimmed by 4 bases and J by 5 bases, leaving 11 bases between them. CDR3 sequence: CASSSRQFYGYTF. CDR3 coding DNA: TGTGCCAGCAGTTCCCGACAGTTTTATGGCTACACCTTC.

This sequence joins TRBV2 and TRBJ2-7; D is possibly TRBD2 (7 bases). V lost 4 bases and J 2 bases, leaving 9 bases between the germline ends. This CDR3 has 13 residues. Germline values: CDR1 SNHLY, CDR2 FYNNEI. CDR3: CASSGEGAYEQYF. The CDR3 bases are TGTGCCAGCAGTGGGGAGGGGGCCTACGAGCAGTACTTC. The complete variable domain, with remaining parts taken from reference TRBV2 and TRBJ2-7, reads EPEVTQTPSHQVTQMGQEVILRCVPISNHLYFYWYRQILGQKVEFLVSFYNNEISEKSEIFDDQFSVERPDGSNFTLKIRSTKLEDSAMYFCASSGEGAYEQYFGPGTRLTVT.

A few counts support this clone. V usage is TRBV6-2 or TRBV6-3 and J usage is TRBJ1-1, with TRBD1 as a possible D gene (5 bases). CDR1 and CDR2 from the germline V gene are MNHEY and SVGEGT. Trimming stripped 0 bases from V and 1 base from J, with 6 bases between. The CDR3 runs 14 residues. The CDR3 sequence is CASSYSGGNTEAFF. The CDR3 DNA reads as TGTGCCAGCAGTTACTCCGGGGGGAACACTGAAGCTTTCTTT.

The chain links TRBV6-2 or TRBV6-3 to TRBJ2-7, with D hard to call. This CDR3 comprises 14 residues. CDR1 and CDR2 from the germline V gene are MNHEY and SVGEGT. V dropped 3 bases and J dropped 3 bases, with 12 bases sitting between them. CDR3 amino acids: CASSYLAGVYEQYV. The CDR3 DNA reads TGTGCCAGCAGTTATCTGGCAGGTGTCTACGAGCAGTACGTC.

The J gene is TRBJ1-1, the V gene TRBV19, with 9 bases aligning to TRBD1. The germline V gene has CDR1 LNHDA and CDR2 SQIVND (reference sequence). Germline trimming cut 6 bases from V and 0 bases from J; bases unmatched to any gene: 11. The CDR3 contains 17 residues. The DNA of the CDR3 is TGTGCCAGTAGAAATGACAGGGGGTTTGGTGTGAACACTGAAGCTTTCTTT. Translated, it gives CASRNDRGFGVNTEAFF.

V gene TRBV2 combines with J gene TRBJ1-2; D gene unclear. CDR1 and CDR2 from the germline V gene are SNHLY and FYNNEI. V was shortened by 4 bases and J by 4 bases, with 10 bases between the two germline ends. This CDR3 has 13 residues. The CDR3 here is CASSGVTAYGYTF. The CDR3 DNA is TGTGCCAGCAGTGGGGTTACAGCCTATGGCTACACCTTC. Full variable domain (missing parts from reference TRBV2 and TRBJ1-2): EPEVTQTPSHQVTQMGQEVILRCVPISNHLYFYWYRQILGQKVEFLVSFYNNEISEKSEIFDDQFSVERPDGSNFTLKIRSTKLEDSAMYFCASSGVTAYGYTFGSGTRLTVV.

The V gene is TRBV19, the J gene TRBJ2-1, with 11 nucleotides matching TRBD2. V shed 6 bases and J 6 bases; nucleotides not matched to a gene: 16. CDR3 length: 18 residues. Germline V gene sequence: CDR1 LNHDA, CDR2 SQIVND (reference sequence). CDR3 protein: CASRPVILAGEEGNEQFF. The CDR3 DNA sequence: TGTGCCAGTAGACCCGTAATACTAGCGGGAGAAGAGGGCAATGAGCAGTTCTTC.

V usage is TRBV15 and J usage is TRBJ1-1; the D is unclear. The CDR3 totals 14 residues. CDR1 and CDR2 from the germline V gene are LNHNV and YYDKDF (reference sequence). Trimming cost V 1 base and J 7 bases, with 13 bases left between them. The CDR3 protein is CATSRVREIGEAFF. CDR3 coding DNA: TGTGCCACCAGCAGAGTAAGAGAAATCGGTGAAGCTTTCTTT.